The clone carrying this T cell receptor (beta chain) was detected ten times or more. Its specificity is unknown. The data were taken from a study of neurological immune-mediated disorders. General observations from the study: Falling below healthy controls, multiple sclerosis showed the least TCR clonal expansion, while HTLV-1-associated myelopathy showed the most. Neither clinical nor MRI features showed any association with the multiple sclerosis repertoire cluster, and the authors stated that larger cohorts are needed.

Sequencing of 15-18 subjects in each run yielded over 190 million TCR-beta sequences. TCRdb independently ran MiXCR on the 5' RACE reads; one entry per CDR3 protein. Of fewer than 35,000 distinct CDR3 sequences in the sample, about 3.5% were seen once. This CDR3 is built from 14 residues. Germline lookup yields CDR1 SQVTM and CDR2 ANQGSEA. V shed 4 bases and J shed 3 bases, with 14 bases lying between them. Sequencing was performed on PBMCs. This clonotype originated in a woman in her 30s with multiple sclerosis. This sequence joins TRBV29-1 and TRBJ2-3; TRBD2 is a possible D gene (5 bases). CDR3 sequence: CSVATGIRTDTQYF. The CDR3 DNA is TGCAGCGTTGCTACCGGGATCAGGACAGATACGCAGTATTTT.